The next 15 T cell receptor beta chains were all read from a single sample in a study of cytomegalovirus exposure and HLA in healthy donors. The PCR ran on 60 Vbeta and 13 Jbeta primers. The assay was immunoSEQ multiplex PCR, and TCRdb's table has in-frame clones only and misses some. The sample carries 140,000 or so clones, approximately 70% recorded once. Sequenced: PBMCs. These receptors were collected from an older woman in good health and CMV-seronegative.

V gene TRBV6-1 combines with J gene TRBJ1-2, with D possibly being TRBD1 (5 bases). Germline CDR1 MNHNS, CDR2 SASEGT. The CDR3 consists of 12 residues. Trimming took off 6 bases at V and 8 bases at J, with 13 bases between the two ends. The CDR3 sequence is CASRTDISGYTF. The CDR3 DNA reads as TGTGCCAGCAGGACGGACATATCGGGCTACACCTTC.

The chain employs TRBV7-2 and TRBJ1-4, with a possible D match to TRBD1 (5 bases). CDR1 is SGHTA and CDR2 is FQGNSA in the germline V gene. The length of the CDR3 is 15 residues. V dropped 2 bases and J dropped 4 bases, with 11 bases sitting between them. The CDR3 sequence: CASSLSGTNNEKLFF. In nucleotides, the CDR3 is TGTGCCAGCAGCTTATCCGGGACTAATAATGAAAAACTGTTTTTT.

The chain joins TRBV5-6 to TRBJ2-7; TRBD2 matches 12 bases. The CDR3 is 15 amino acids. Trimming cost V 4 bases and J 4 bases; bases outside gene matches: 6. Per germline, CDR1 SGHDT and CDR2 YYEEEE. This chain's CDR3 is CASSTWTSGDYEQYF. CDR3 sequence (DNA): TGTGCCAGCAGCACTTGGACTAGCGGGGATTACGAGCAGTACTTC.

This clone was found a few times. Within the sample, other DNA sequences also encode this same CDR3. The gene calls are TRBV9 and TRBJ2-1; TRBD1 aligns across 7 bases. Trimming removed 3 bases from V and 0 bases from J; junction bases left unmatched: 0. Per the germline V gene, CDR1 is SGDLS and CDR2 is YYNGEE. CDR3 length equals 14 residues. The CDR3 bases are TGTGCCAGCAGCGCAGGGGGCTCCTACAATGAGCAGTTCTTC. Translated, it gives CASSAGGSYNEQFF.

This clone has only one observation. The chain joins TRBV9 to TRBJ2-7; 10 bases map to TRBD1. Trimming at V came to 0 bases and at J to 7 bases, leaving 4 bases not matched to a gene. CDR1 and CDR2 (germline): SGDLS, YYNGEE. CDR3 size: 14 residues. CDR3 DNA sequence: TGTGCCAGCAGCGTAGGACAGGGGGCGCAAGAGCAGTACTTC. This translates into CASSVGQGAQEQYF. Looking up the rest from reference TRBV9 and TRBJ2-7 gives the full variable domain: DSGVTQTPKHLITATGQRVTLRCSPRSGDLSVYWYQQSLDQGLQFLIQYYNGEERAKGNILERFSAQQFPDLHSELNLSSLELGDSALYFCASSVGQGAQEQYFGPGTRLTVT.

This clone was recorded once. CDR3 sequence reads: CASSVRGAGGELFF. The CDR3 region has the DNA TGTGCCAGCAGCGTCAGGGGGGCCGGCGGGGAGCTGTTTTTT. This sequence joins TRBV9 and TRBJ2-2; TRBD1 might be the D (7 bases). Per germline, CDR1 SGDLS and CDR2 YYNGEE. V was shortened by 2 bases and J by 7 bases, with 12 bases between the two germline ends. The CDR3 has 14 amino acids.

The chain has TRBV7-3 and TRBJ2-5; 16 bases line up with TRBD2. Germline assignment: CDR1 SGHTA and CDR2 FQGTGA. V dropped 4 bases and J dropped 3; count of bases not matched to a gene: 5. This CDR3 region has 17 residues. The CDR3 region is CASSSTGTSGREETQYF. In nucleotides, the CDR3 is TGTGCCAGCAGCTCAACCGGGACTAGCGGGAGGGAAGAGACCCAGTACTTC. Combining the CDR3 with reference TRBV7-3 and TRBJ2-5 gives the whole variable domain GAGVSQTPSNKVTEKGKYVELRCDPISGHTALYWYRQSLGQGPEFLIYFQGTGAADDSGLPNDRFFAVRPEGSVSTLKIQRTERGDSAVYLCASSSTGTSGREETQYFGPGTRLLVL.

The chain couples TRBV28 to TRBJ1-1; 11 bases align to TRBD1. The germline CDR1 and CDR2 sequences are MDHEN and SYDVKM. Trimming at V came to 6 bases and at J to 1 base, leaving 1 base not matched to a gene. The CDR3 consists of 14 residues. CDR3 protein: CASRGTGGNTEAFF. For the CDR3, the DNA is TGTGCCAGCAGGGGGACAGGGGGGAACACTGAAGCTTTCTTT.

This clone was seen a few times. The CDR3 coding sequence is TGTGCCAGCAGAACCCAGGGGGCGGGCCAGCCCCAGCATTTT. It codes for CASRTQGAGQPQHF. The chain links TRBV19 to TRBJ1-5; 8 bases match TRBD1. Trimming took 9 bases from V and 7 from J; bases not matched to a gene: 11. Germline V gene lookup returns CDR1 LNHDA and CDR2 SQIVND (reference sequence). The CDR3 runs 14 residues.

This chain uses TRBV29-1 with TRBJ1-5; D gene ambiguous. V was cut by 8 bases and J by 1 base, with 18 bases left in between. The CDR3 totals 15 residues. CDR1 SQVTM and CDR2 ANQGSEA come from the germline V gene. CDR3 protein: CSTPLVAGSNQPQHF. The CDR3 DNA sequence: TGCAGCACCCCACTTGTGGCGGGCAGCAATCAGCCCCAGCATTTT.

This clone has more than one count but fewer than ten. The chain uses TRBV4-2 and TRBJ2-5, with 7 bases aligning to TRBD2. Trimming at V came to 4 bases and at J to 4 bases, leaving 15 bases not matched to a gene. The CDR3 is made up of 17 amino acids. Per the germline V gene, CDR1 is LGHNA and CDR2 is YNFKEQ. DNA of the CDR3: TGTGCCAGCAGCCCCCAAGTCGAGACTAGCAAGACAGAGACCCAGTACTTC. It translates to CASSPQVETSKTETQYF.

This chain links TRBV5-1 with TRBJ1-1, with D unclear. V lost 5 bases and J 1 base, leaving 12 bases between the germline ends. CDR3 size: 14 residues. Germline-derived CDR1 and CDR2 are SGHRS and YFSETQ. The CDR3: CASRWGGGNTEAFF. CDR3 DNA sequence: TGCGCCAGCAGGTGGGGTGGAGGGAACACTGAAGCTTTCTTT. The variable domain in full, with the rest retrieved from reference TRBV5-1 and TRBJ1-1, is KAGVTQTPRYLIKTRGQQVTLSCSPISGHRSVSWYQQTPGQGLQFLFEYFSETQRNKGNFPGRFSGRQFSNSRSEMNVSTLELGDSALYLCASRWGGGNTEAFFGQGTRLTVV.

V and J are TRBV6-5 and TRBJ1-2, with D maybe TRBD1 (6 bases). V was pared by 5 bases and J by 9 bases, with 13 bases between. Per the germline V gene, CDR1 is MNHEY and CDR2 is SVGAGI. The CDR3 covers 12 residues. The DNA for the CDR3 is TGTGCCAGCAGTCAAAAACAGGGTAGCTACACCTTC. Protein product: CASSQKQGSYTF.

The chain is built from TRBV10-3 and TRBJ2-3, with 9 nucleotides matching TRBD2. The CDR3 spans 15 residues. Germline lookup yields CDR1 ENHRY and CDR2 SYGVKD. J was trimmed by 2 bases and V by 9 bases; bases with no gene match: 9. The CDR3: CAIGTSRGHTDTQYF. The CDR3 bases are TGTGCCATTGGGACTAGCCGGGGGCACACAGATACGCAGTATTTT.

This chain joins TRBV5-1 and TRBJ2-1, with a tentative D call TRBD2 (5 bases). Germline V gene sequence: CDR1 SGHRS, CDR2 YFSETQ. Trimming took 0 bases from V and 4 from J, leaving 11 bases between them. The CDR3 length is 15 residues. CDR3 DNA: TGCGCCAGCAGCTTGGACGGCCGGGATTACAATGAGCAGTTCTTC. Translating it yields CASSLDGRDYNEQFF.